One sample yielded the 21 T cell receptor beta chains listed below, sequenced in a study of shared clonotypes between healthy human individuals (dated by TCRdb to the early 2020s). Libraries came from the immunoSEQ multiplex PCR assay. TCRdb took over this immuneACCESS table, retaining in-frame rearrangements with V and J assigned. Such tables are incomplete; in checked studies, under half of the missing clones stem from an unresolved V gene, and the remainder is unexplained. The sample has roughly 2,000,000 clones on record, about 94% of them singletons. About 1.6% of the sample is taken by the ten largest. CD8 naive samples were obtained by positive selection for CCR7 among CD45RO-negative cells, yielding a CD45RA+CCR7+ population from which TemRA cells were excluded. The material sequenced was naive CD8+ T cells from PBMCs. The cell subset or site tag for this specimen amounts to: CD45RA+CCR7+. Receptor source: a young man in good health. Some clones in this sample may be carry-over from other donors' samples.

V gene TRBV4-1 combines with J gene TRBJ2-5, with TRBD2 as a possible D gene (5 bases). The CDR3 has 19 amino acids. Trimming took off 3 bases at V and 2 bases at J, with 25 bases between the two ends. Germline CDR1 reads MGHRA; CDR2 reads YSYEKL. The CDR3 nucleotides are TGCGCCAGCAGCCACCAAGGAGGCCGGTCACGGTCCCCACAAGAGACCCAGTACTTC. Protein product: CASSHQGGRSRSPQETQYF.

Of note for this clone: Sequence at one end of the junction differs from germline and may be a read error. This chain joins TRBV7-6 and TRBJ2-7; a possible D gene is TRBD2 (5 bases). This CDR3 contains 12 residues. Germline V lookup: CDR1 SGHVS, CDR2 FNYEAQ. In DNA, the CDR3 is TGTGCCAGCAGCTTGGGAGTAGGCGTCCCAATCTTC. It codes for CASSLGVGVPIF.

This chain connects TRBV10-3 to TRBJ2-3, with unresolved D. Looked up from germline, CDR1 is ENHRY and CDR2 is SYGVKD. The CDR3 length is 16 residues. V lost 0 bases, J lost 2 bases, and 12 bases lay in between. The CDR3 DNA follows: TGTGCCATCAGTGAGTCAGTAGGACCATACACAGATACGCAGTATTTT. Protein sequence: CAISESVGPYTDTQYF.

The chain couples TRBV11-2 to TRBJ2-7; D possibly corresponds to TRBD2 (5 bases). CDR3 length: 17 residues. V lost 0 bases to trimming and J lost 9 bases, with 24 bases between them. CDR1 is SGHAT and CDR2 is FQNNGV in the germline V gene. CDR3 DNA: TGTGCCAGCAGCTTAGATCCAGGACGGGGAACGTACGATGGGCAGTACTTC. This translates into CASSLDPGRGTYDGQYF.

The V and J genes are TRBV12-5 and TRBJ1-5; 7 positions match TRBD1. The CDR3 is 13 residues long. The junction had 5 bases not matched to a gene; V was cut back by 6 bases and J by 6 bases. CDR1 is LGHNT and CDR2 is FRNRAP in the germline V gene. Written as DNA, the CDR3 is TGTGCTAGTGGCCCAGGGGGAGGTCAGCCCCAGCATTTT. Translated, it gives CASGPGGGQPQHF.

The chain uses TRBV5-1 and TRBJ2-2, with TRBD2 matching 14 bases. After removal of 4 bases from V and 3 bases from J, the junction contained 11 bases not matched to a gene. Looked up from germline, CDR1 is SGHRS and CDR2 is YFSETQ. The CDR3 spans 19 residues. In DNA form, the CDR3 reads TGCGCCAGCAGCCTTGGCCGACTAGCGGGAGGGCCGCACACCGGGGAGCTGTTTTTT. It translates to CASSLGRLAGGPHTGELFF.

As to this clone: This same CDR3 is encoded by further DNA sequences in the sample. The chain employs TRBV19 and TRBJ2-7; no definite D call. CDR3 length equals 14 residues. V lost 4 bases and J lost 0, with 10 bases in between. Germline V gene sequence: CDR1 LNHDA, CDR2 SQIVND (reference sequence). DNA for the CDR3: TGTGCCAGTAGTACTGGGGTGAGCTCCTACGAGCAGTACTTC. It specifies CASSTGVSSYEQYF.

The chain uses TRBV2 and TRBJ2-1; 9 positions match TRBD2. Germline CDR1 is SNHLY and CDR2 is FYNNEI. Trimming at V came to 9 bases and at J to 4 bases, leaving 16 bases not matched to a gene. The CDR3 extends over 17 amino acids. CDR3 in amino acids: CASGNSGSNVGYNEQFF. For the CDR3, the DNA is TGTGCCAGTGGTAATAGCGGGAGTAACGTAGGGTACAATGAGCAGTTCTTC.

The gene calls are TRBV19 and TRBJ2-7; 8 nucleotides align to TRBD1. The CDR3 sequence is 13 residues long. V lost 7 bases to trimming and J lost 3 bases; unmatched junction nucleotides: 5. Germline V gene sequence: CDR1 LNHDA, CDR2 SQIVND (reference sequence). DNA for the CDR3: TGTGCCAGTAAAAGGACAGGGAGCTACGAGCAGTACTTC. The encoded protein is CASKRTGSYEQYF.

The rearrangement joins TRBV6-6 to TRBJ2-7; no clear D. The germline CDR1 and CDR2 sequences are MNHNY and SVGAGI (reference sequence). Trimming shortened V by 5 bases and J by 13 bases, and 21 bases separated the two germline ends. The CDR3 spans 13 residues. The CDR3 reads CASSALTPPEPYF. The CDR3 DNA follows: TGTGCCAGCAGTGCTCTGACACCGCCGGAGCCATACTTC.

The chain uses TRBV9 and TRBJ2-2; D not certain. The ends were cut back, 1 base at V and 6 bases at J, with 10 bases in the middle. The CDR3 totals 14 residues. Germline V gives CDR1 SGDLS, CDR2 YYNGEE. The CDR3 DNA reads as TGTGCCAGCAGCGTAATGAAAAGGCCCGGGGAGCTGTTTTTT. Protein product: CASSVMKRPGELFF.

The rearrangement uses TRBV4-2 and TRBJ1-4, with unresolved D. Germline V lookup: CDR1 LGHNA, CDR2 YNFKEQ. Between the trimmed V and J ends, which lost 2 bases and 8 bases, there was a span of 12 bases. The CDR3 runs 14 residues. The chain's CDR3 is CASSQPGRTEKLFF. The CDR3, as DNA: TGTGCCAGCAGCCAACCCGGGCGGACGGAAAAACTGTTTTTT.

This sequence joins TRBV27 and TRBJ1-5; possible D gene TRBD1, 5 bases. Germline V gene sequence: CDR1 MNHEY, CDR2 SMNVEV (reference sequence). Between the trimmed V and J ends, which lost 3 bases and 6 bases, there was a span of 15 bases. This CDR3 has 15 residues. The CDR3 DNA follows: TGTGCCAGCAGTTTTAGGCCAGGGAGGGGTCAGCCCCAGCATTTT. As protein: CASSFRPGRGQPQHF.

This chain links TRBV4-1 with TRBJ2-2; TRBD1 is a possible D gene (6 bases). The CDR3 loop spans 15 amino acids. V was trimmed by 3 bases and J by 1 base, leaving 9 bases between them. Germline V gene lookup returns CDR1 MGHRA and CDR2 YSYEKL. Written as DNA, the CDR3 is TGCGCCAGCAGCCATCGCAGGGGGAACACCGGGGAGCTGTTTTTT. It yields the protein CASSHRRGNTGELFF.

This rearrangement joins TRBV7-9 to TRBJ2-1, with D possibly matching TRBD2 (5 bases). Trimming pared 5 bases from V and 6 bases from J, leaving 14 bases between. Germline V CDR1 and CDR2: SEHNR, FQNEAQ (reference sequence). CDR3 length: 14 amino acids. CDR3 amino acids: CASSPDFLGNEQFF. CDR3 DNA: TGTGCCAGCAGCCCGGACTTTCTCGGCAATGAGCAGTTCTTC.

The rearrangement uses TRBV9 and TRBJ1-4; TRBD1 matches 8 bases. This CDR3 comprises 14 residues. J was trimmed by 5 bases and V by 3 bases; bases with no gene match: 3. The V gene's germline CDR1 is SGDLS and CDR2 YYNGEE. The CDR3 loop reads CASSGRTGNEKLFF. CDR3 nucleotide sequence: TGTGCCAGCAGCGGAAGGACAGGGAATGAAAAACTGTTTTTT. Full variable domain (missing parts from reference TRBV9 and TRBJ1-4): DSGVTQTPKHLITATGQRVTLRCSPRSGDLSVYWYQQSLDQGLQFLIQYYNGEERAKGNILERFSAQQFPDLHSELNLSSLELGDSALYFCASSGRTGNEKLFFGSGTQLSVL.

The V call is TRBV5-1, the J call TRBJ1-3, with TRBD1 identical over 7 bases. CDR3 size: 17 residues. Germline V lookup: CDR1 SGHRS, CDR2 YFSETQ. Germline trimming cut 4 bases from V and 0 bases from J; bases unmatched to any gene: 10. The CDR3 DNA reads as TGCGCCAGCAGCGCGCTACCGGGACAGAGCTCTGGAAACACCATATATTTT. Amino acids: CASSALPGQSSGNTIYF.

V usage is TRBV5-8 and J usage is TRBJ1-1; 9 bases fit TRBD1. The CDR3 sequence is 14 residues long. The germline V gene has CDR1 SGHTS and CDR2 YDEGEE. Germline trimming cut 3 bases from V and 6 bases from J; bases unmatched to any gene: 6. The CDR3 nucleotides read TGTGCCAGCAGCTCACCGGGACAGGGCCCTGAAGCTTTCTTT. This translates into CASSSPGQGPEAFF.

The chain is built from TRBV2 and TRBJ1-2; no clear D. CDR3 length: 12 amino acids. Germline CDR1 reads SNHLY; CDR2 reads FYNNEI. V was clipped by 10 bases and J by 8 bases, with 17 bases between them. The CDR3 loop is CATGPDLGGYTF. The CDR3 DNA follows: TGTGCCACCGGGCCCGATTTGGGCGGCTACACCTTC.

The chain employs TRBV28 and TRBJ2-5; D is possibly TRBD2 (6 bases). This CDR3 is built from 17 residues. Germline V CDR1 and CDR2: MDHEN, SYDVKM. Trimming stripped 5 bases from V and 3 bases from J, with 22 bases between. The CDR3 region has the DNA TGTGCCAGCAGTCTGGGAGAATGGAGGGGTGCGGAAGAGACCCAGTACTTC. Its protein product is CASSLGEWRGAEETQYF.

In its sample, this clone was seen once. At the DNA level, this CDR3 is encoded by other sequences in the same sample as well. This chain connects TRBV6-5 to TRBJ1-2; no definite D call. Germline CDR1 MNHEY, CDR2 SVGAGI. There are 13 residues in the CDR3. V lost 0 bases, J lost 5 bases, and 7 bases lay in between. For the CDR3, the DNA is TGTGCCAGCAGTTACTCCACGGGTTATGGCTACACCTTC. Protein: CASSYSTGYGYTF.